Listed here are 15 T cell receptor beta chains from one sample, sequenced in a study of CD8 T cells in Susac syndrome. The RNA input was roughly 0.45 to 1 ug, and it was reverse transcribed with random hexamers. From the immunoSEQ multiplex PCR reads, TCRdb called clonotypes with MiXCR, one entry per CDR3 protein. The sample includes fewer than 150,000 distinct CDR3 sequences, approximately 95% seen only once; the top ten take approximately 0.25%. The sample was CD8+ T cells from PBMCs. The receptors originated from a human donor in good health.

The rearrangement joins TRBV29-1 to TRBJ2-2; D unresolved. The CDR3 is 12 residues long. Trimming cost V 7 bases and J 5 bases, with 11 bases left between them. Germline-derived CDR1 and CDR2 are SQVTM and ANQGSEA. CDR3 bases: TGCAGCGCCAAAGGTGGGACCGGGGAGCTGTTTTTT. As protein: CSAKGGTGELFF.

The genes are TRBV9 and TRBJ2-1, with 7 nucleotides matching TRBD2. After removal of 0 bases from V and 2 bases from J, the junction contained 5 bases not matched to a gene. The CDR3 extends over 16 amino acids. Looked up from germline, CDR1 is SGDLS and CDR2 is YYNGEE. The CDR3 DNA reads as TGTGCCAGCAGCGTAGGAGGACTAGGTCCCTACAATGAGCAGTTCTTC. Its protein product is CASSVGGLGPYNEQFF.

The V call is TRBV20-1, the J call TRBJ2-1, with D tentatively TRBD2 (6 bases). Trimming left V 3 bases short and J 1 base short, with 10 bases between. From germline, CDR1 is DFQATT and CDR2 SNEGSKA (reference sequence). The CDR3 totals 14 residues. The CDR3 reads CSASFSGSYNEQFF. CDR3 DNA sequence: TGCAGTGCTAGTTTTAGCGGTTCCTACAATGAGCAGTTCTTC.

The chain combines TRBV5-6 with TRBJ2-1, with D possibly matching TRBD2 (6 bases). Germline loops: CDR1 SGHDT, CDR2 YYEEEE. V lost 5 bases, J lost 0 bases, and 9 bases lay in between. This CDR3 has 14 amino acids. CDR3 DNA: TGTGCCAGCAGGGAGGGACGCTCCTACAATGAGCAGTTCTTC. It specifies CASREGRSYNEQFF.

In its sample, this clonotype was seen once. The chain couples TRBV11-3 to TRBJ2-1; possible D gene TRBD1, 6 bases. V shed 2 bases and J shed 7 bases, with 15 bases lying between them. This CDR3 comprises 15 residues. The germline CDR1 and CDR2 sequences are SGHNT and YENEEA. The CDR3 nucleotides are TGTGCCAGCAGCTTAACTACAGGGTCGGGTAATGAGCAGTTCTTC. This gives the protein CASSLTTGSGNEQFF.

The gene calls are TRBV30 and TRBJ2-1, with TRBD1 matching 8 bases. J was trimmed by 6 bases and V by 0 bases; bases with no gene match: 1. Germline V gene data show CDR1 as GTSNPN and CDR2 as SVGIG (reference sequence). The CDR3 is made up of 13 amino acids. The CDR3 reads CAWSVDRGNEQFF. In DNA form, the CDR3 reads TGTGCCTGGAGTGTCGACAGGGGCAATGAGCAGTTCTTC.

V and J are TRBV11-3 and TRBJ2-7, with D perhaps matching TRBD1 (7 bases). The germline V gene encodes CDR1 SGHNT and CDR2 YENEEA. The CDR3 contains 15 residues. Between the trimmed V and J ends, which lost 5 bases and 1 base, there was a span of 15 bases. CDR3 region: CASSTRTGGSYEQYF. The CDR3 DNA reads TGTGCCAGCAGCACAAGGACAGGAGGGTCCTACGAGCAGTACTTC.

The V call is TRBV7-9, the J call TRBJ2-6; D is ambiguous. Germline CDR1 reads SEHNR; CDR2 reads FQNEAQ (reference sequence). Trimming took 9 bases from V and 4 from J, leaving 10 bases between them. The CDR3 sequence is 13 residues long. In nucleotides, the CDR3 is TGTGCCAGTACCGCGCCCGGGGCCAACGTCCTGACTTTC. Encoded protein: CASTAPGANVLTF.

This chain uses TRBV20-1 with TRBJ2-1, with D maybe TRBD1 (6 bases). Trimming cost V 0 bases and J 4 bases, with 13 bases left between them. Per germline, CDR1 DFQATT and CDR2 SNEGSKA (reference sequence). The CDR3 runs to 15 residues. The CDR3 spells CSARERTAVYNEQFF. CDR3 sequence (DNA): TGCAGTGCTAGAGAACGGACAGCAGTATACAATGAGCAGTTCTTC.

This chain links TRBV27 with TRBJ1-2, with D possibly matching TRBD1 (6 bases). Germline V gives CDR1 MNHEY, CDR2 SMNVEV (reference sequence). V was trimmed by 2 bases and J by 4 bases, leaving 14 bases between them. This CDR3 is 15 amino acids long. The CDR3 region is CASSLGITGLYGYTF. For the CDR3, the DNA is TGTGCCAGCAGTTTAGGAATAACAGGGCTCTATGGCTACACCTTC.

This clonotype was observed a handful of times. The chain recombines TRBV6-5 with TRBJ2-7, with a tentative D call TRBD1 (5 bases). The CDR3 sequence is 14 residues long. Germline V gives CDR1 MNHEY, CDR2 SVGAGI. V was cut by 2 bases and J by 3 bases, with 11 bases left in between. CDR3 nucleotide sequence: TGTGCCAGCAGTTACGGCCAGGGAATCTACGAGCAGTACTTC. It yields the protein CASSYGQGIYEQYF.

The chain combines TRBV20-1 with TRBJ2-1, with 7 bases that match TRBD2. This CDR3 has 15 residues. The germline CDR1 and CDR2 sequences are DFQATT and SNEGSKA (reference sequence). Trimming cost V 6 bases and J 5 bases; bases outside gene matches: 13. In nucleotides, the CDR3 is TGCAGTGCCCCGGGGGGTCAGCATACGAACAATGAGCAGTTCTTC. It translates to CSAPGGQHTNNEQFF.

The DNA of the CDR3 is TGTGCCAGCAGCTTCCCTGGGACTAGCGGGGAGACCCAGTACTTC. Translated, it gives CASSFPGTSGETQYF. The genes are TRBV7-9 and TRBJ2-5, with 12 bases aligning to TRBD2. Trimming took 3 bases from V and 5 from J; bases not matched to a gene: 4. CDR1 and CDR2 from the germline V gene are SEHNR and FQNEAQ (reference sequence). This CDR3 has 15 residues.

The V and J genes are TRBV28 and TRBJ2-2; D is ambiguous. Germline CDR1 reads MDHEN; CDR2 reads SYDVKM. The CDR3 is 12 residues long. V was shortened by 1 base and J by 7 bases, with 4 bases between the two germline ends. The CDR3 region has the DNA TGTGCCAGCAGTTTATTGAACGGGGAGCTGTTTTTT. Protein: CASSLLNGELFF.

The V call is TRBV20-1, the J call TRBJ2-7; tentatively, D is TRBD2 (6 bases). This CDR3 contains 15 residues. Trimming left V 0 bases short and J 2 bases short, with 14 bases between. Germline lookup yields CDR1 DFQATT and CDR2 SNEGSKA (reference sequence). CDR3 DNA sequence: TGCAGTGCTAGAGATCTAGGCGGGGAAACCTACGAGCAGTACTTC. As protein: CSARDLGGETYEQYF.